This T cell receptor beta chain was captured in a study of cytomegalovirus exposure and HLA in healthy donors. Study-wide results and limits: As a later analysis showed, a missense DCLRE1C variant was linked to trimming of TCR beta V- and J-genes. Rates of TCR association differed by HLA locus in a later analysis, with DRB1 highest and HLA-C lowest.

The PCR was carried out with 60 Vbeta primers and 13 Jbeta primers. Data came from immunoSEQ multiplex PCR; TCRdb stores just in-frame clones and leaves some out. The sample shows under 200,000 clones, and approximately 6.5% sits with its ten largest clones. From germline, CDR1 is MNHEY and CDR2 SVGAGI. V was shortened by 5 bases and J by 2 bases, with 10 bases between the two germline ends. The CDR3 runs 13 residues. To note about this clone: Antigen: not known.

This chain connects TRBV6-5 to TRBJ2-7; weak D call: TRBD1 (5 bases). The TCR was taken from a man aged 25 to 45 in good health and CMV-seronegative. Specimen: PBMCs. The CDR3 loop is CASSKDTTYEQYF. The CDR3 DNA reads TGTGCCAGCAGTAAGGACACTACCTACGAGCAGTACTTC.